A single sample gave rise to the 30 T cell receptor beta chains below, sequenced in a study of OX40 agonist ivuxolimab in advanced cancers. Library construction relied on the immunoSEQ multiplex PCR assay. Here the immuneACCESS table is served through TCRdb, limited to in-frame sequences with V and J called. Missing clones are a known gap in these copies; in checked studies unresolved V genes cover under half, and the rest lacks a known reason. The sample contains roughly 52,000 clones, approximately 84% of them found a single time. Together, the top ten hold 1.2% of the sample. This material consisted of CD4+ or CD8+ T cells sorted from blood, taken in a trial of the OX40 agonist ivuxolimab. These receptors were obtained from an adult with an advanced solid tumor such as melanoma, head and neck, liver or kidney cancer.

The rearrangement links TRBV11-2 to TRBJ2-2, with a tentative D call TRBD1 (6 bases). Trimming left V 4 bases short and J 7 bases short, with 13 bases between. Per germline, CDR1 SGHAT and CDR2 FQNNGV. The CDR3 totals 14 residues. The DNA for the CDR3 is TGTGCCAGCAGCTCCTCCAGGGGTGGCGGGGAGCTGTTTTTT. This encodes CASSSSRGGGELFF.

The chain carries TRBV10-1 and TRBJ2-7; D is undetermined. Looked up from germline, CDR1 is WNHNN and CDR2 is SYGVQD (reference sequence). Trimming left V 6 bases short and J 0 bases short, with 18 bases between. The length of the CDR3 is 16 residues. The CDR3 sequence: CASSGKKRQISYEQYF. CDR3 DNA sequence: TGCGCCAGCAGCGGTAAAAAGAGACAAATCTCCTACGAGCAGTACTTC.

The V gene is TRBV6-1, the J gene TRBJ1-2; D might be TRBD1 (5 bases). There are 14 residues in the CDR3. With 0 bases removed from V and 7 bases from J, the gap between germline ends came to 12 bases. The germline V gene encodes CDR1 MNHNS and CDR2 SASEGT. In DNA, the CDR3 is TGTGCCAGCAGTGAAGCTCGGGGGGGTTTTGGCTACACCTTC. Protein sequence: CASSEARGGFGYTF.

The chain combines TRBV19 with TRBJ1-5, with TRBD1 matching over 7 bases. The CDR3 has 14 amino acids. The J segment lost 0 bases and the V segment lost 8 bases, leaving 4 bases of the junction unmatched. The germline gives CDR1 LNHDA, CDR2 SQIVND (reference sequence). The CDR3 is CASDDRASNQPQHF. The CDR3 DNA follows: TGTGCCAGTGATGACAGGGCTAGCAATCAGCCCCAGCATTTT.

The chain joins TRBV7-2 to TRBJ1-1; the D is unclear. Per the germline V gene, CDR1 is SGHTA and CDR2 is FQGNSA. V was shortened by 7 bases and J by 4 bases, with 16 bases between the two germline ends. This CDR3 is built from 14 residues. CDR3 coding DNA: TGTGCCAGCAAGACCGGGAGCCCAACCACTGAAGCTTTCTTT. Protein product: CASKTGSPTTEAFF.

This chain uses TRBV18 with TRBJ1-1; D possibly corresponds to TRBD1 (5 bases). This CDR3 is 15 amino acids long. With 3 bases removed from V and 1 base from J, the gap between germline ends came to 12 bases. CDR1 KGHSH and CDR2 LQKENI come from the germline V gene. Here the CDR3 reads CASSPGRASNTEAFF. The CDR3 DNA follows: TGTGCCAGCTCACCGGGACGGGCCTCGAACACTGAAGCTTTCTTT.

The J gene is TRBJ2-7, the V gene TRBV5-4, with TRBD1 matching over 9 bases. Germline V gene lookup returns CDR1 SGHNT and CDR2 YYREEE (reference sequence). CDR3 size: 14 residues. With 4 bases clipped from V and 3 bases from J, the junction kept 5 bases outside the gene matches. As DNA, the CDR3 is TGTGCCAGCAGCCCCGGGACAGGGAACTACGAGCAGTACTTC. Translation gives CASSPGTGNYEQYF.

This rearrangement joins TRBV7-8 to TRBJ2-7; D possibly corresponds to TRBD2 (6 bases). The CDR3 has 14 residues. V lost 2 bases and J 4 bases, leaving 12 bases between the germline ends. The V gene's germline CDR1 is SGHVS and CDR2 FQNEAQ. CDR3 amino acids: CASSLLVRGYEQYF. CDR3 DNA: TGTGCCAGCAGCTTATTGGTTCGGGGGTACGAGCAGTACTTC.

This chain uses TRBV6-5 with TRBJ1-1; weak D call: TRBD1 (6 bases). This CDR3 spans 13 amino acids. V shed 6 bases and J shed 4 bases, with 12 bases lying between them. Germline CDR1 MNHEY, CDR2 SVGAGI. CDR3 nucleotides: TGTGCCAGCAGGTCTACAGGGAGCACTGAAGCTTTCTTT. Residues: CASRSTGSTEAFF.

The chain uses TRBV5-6 and TRBJ2-6; D is ambiguous. CDR1 and CDR2 from the germline V gene are SGHDT and YYEEEE. The V and J ends lost 2 bases and 0 bases respectively, with 6 bases between them. There are 15 residues in the CDR3. In nucleotides, the CDR3 is TGTGCCAGCAGCTTTAAAGTCTCTGGGGCCAACGTCCTGACTTTC. Its translation: CASSFKVSGANVLTF. Variable domain in full (rest from reference TRBV5-6 and TRBJ2-6): DAGVTQSPTHLIKTRGQQVTLRCSPKSGHDTVSWYQQALGQGPQFIFQYYEEEERQRGNFPDRFSGHQFPNYSSELNVNALLLGDSALYLCASSFKVSGANVLTFGAGSRLTVL.

The J gene is TRBJ2-5, the V gene TRBV28; 7 positions match TRBD1. V trimming: 6 bases; J trimming: 2 bases; junction bases outside the gene matches: 6. The germline CDR1 and CDR2 sequences are MDHEN and SYDVKM. The CDR3 has 14 residues. The CDR3 spells CASRTSDRQETQYF. The CDR3 region has the DNA TGTGCCAGCAGGACATCGGACAGGCAAGAGACCCAGTACTTC.

V usage is TRBV11-2 and J usage is TRBJ2-1, with unresolved D. The CDR3 runs to 14 residues. V dropped 2 bases and J dropped 0 bases, with 5 bases sitting between them. The V gene's germline CDR1 is SGHAT and CDR2 FQNNGV. DNA of the CDR3: TGTGCCAGCAGCTTAATATACTCCTACAATGAGCAGTTCTTC. This gives the protein CASSLIYSYNEQFF.

The chain uses TRBV5-6 and TRBJ1-2, with 8 bases fitting TRBD1. The V segment lost 3 bases and the J segment 7 bases; nucleotides outside the gene matches: 14. The CDR3 runs to 16 residues. The germline V gene encodes CDR1 SGHDT and CDR2 YYEEEE. The CDR3 DNA is TGTGCCAGCAGCTCGAACCCGGGACAGGCCCGAGGTGGCTACACCTTC. It encodes CASSSNPGQARGGYTF.

The genes are TRBV18 and TRBJ2-5, with a possible D match to TRBD1 (5 bases). CDR1 and CDR2 from the germline V gene are KGHSH and LQKENI. Deletions cut 0 bases from V and 1 base from J, with 6 bases between. The CDR3 consists of 14 residues. The CDR3 DNA follows: TGTGCCAGCTCACCACCGGGGCCCCAAGAGACCCAGTACTTC. Its protein is CASSPPGPQETQYF.

The gene calls are TRBV5-1 and TRBJ2-7, with D possibly matching TRBD1 (6 bases). V was trimmed by 1 base and J by 0 bases, leaving 8 bases between them. CDR1 is SGHRS and CDR2 is YFSETQ in the germline V gene. The CDR3 runs to 14 residues. CDR3 loop: CASSLSDSSYEQYF. The CDR3 bases are TGCGCCAGCAGCTTGTCGGACAGCTCCTACGAGCAGTACTTC.

V gene TRBV11-2 combines with J gene TRBJ1-2; the match to TRBD1 covers 9 bases. Germline trimming cut 4 bases from V and 7 bases from J; bases unmatched to any gene: 4. Germline lookup yields CDR1 SGHAT and CDR2 FQNNGV. The CDR3 loop spans 13 amino acids. CDR3 sequence (DNA): TGTGCCAGCAGCTCCGGGACAGGGAGTGGCTACACCTTC. It codes for CASSSGTGSGYTF.

This clone turned up a few times. This sample includes further DNA sequences coding for the same CDR3. The CDR3 spells CASSERGISNQPQHF. As DNA, the CDR3 is TGTGCCAGCAGCGAACGGGGGATAAGCAATCAGCCCCAGCATTTT. This chain uses TRBV2 with TRBJ1-5, with D tentatively TRBD1 (5 bases). The V and J ends lost 6 bases and 1 base respectively, with 13 bases between them. The germline V gene encodes CDR1 SNHLY and CDR2 FYNNEI. This CDR3 spans 15 amino acids.

V is TRBV15 and J is TRBJ2-2, with D unclear. The CDR3 length is 14 residues. Germline assignment: CDR1 LNHNV and CDR2 YYDKDF (reference sequence). Deletions cut 3 bases from V and 3 bases from J, with 8 bases between. The CDR3 loop is CATSSRYDTGELFF. Here the CDR3 DNA reads TGTGCCACCAGCAGCAGGTACGACACCGGGGAGCTGTTTTTT.

The chain carries TRBV10-1 and TRBJ1-5, with D possibly TRBD1 on 5 matching bases. Germline values: CDR1 WNHNN, CDR2 SYGVQD (reference sequence). Trimming cost V 6 bases and J 5 bases, with 8 bases left between them. The length of the CDR3 is 12 residues. The CDR3 nucleotides read TGCGCCAGCAGCGACAGCTATCAGCCCCAGCATTTT. This sequence encodes CASSDSYQPQHF.

V usage is TRBV6-5 and J usage is TRBJ1-4, with D possibly matching TRBD1 (5 bases). Germline values: CDR1 MNHEY, CDR2 SVGAGI. This CDR3 is 15 amino acids long. Trimming removed 4 bases at V and 6 bases at J, with 15 bases between. The CDR3 sequence is CASSSQGSGDEKLFF. The CDR3 DNA reads as TGTGCCAGCAGTTCTCAGGGTTCGGGGGATGAAAAACTGTTTTTT.

This clone was counted once. The chain has TRBV11-2 and TRBJ1-5; 8 bases line up with TRBD1. The germline gives CDR1 SGHAT, CDR2 FQNNGV. J was trimmed by 6 bases and V by 5 bases; bases with no gene match: 6. The CDR3 has 14 amino acids. The CDR3, as DNA: TGTGCCAGCAGCGGACAGGGAGGAAGTCAGCCCCAGCATTTT. Amino acid sequence: CASSGQGGSQPQHF.

This clone was observed a handful of times. The gene calls are TRBV19 and TRBJ1-5; D perhaps matches TRBD1 (6 bases). The CDR3 runs to 14 residues. V was clipped by 5 bases and J by 5 bases, with 13 bases between them. CDR1 and CDR2 from the germline V gene are LNHDA and SQIVND (reference sequence). The DNA for the CDR3 is TGTGCCAGTAGTTGGGCGACAGGCGATCAGCCCCAGCATTTT. It codes for CASSWATGDQPQHF.

The CDR3 DNA follows: TGTGCCAGCAGCCTTGGGCAGACAGCTCAGCCCCAGCATTTT. This sequence encodes CASSLGQTAQPQHF. The chain joins TRBV28 to TRBJ1-5; D is possibly TRBD1 (5 bases). Deletions cut 6 bases from V and 6 bases from J, with 15 bases between. The germline V gene has CDR1 MDHEN and CDR2 SYDVKM. The CDR3 has 14 amino acids.

The chain has TRBV7-6 and TRBJ1-3; D is undetermined. V gave up 0 bases and J gave up 2 bases, with 11 bases separating them. The CDR3 has 16 residues. The germline gives CDR1 SGHVS, CDR2 FNYEAQ. CDR3 region: CASSLALMTAGNTIYF. Written as DNA, the CDR3 is TGTGCCAGCAGCTTAGCTCTTATGACCGCTGGAAACACCATATATTTT.

The chain links TRBV6-1 to TRBJ1-5, with 12 bases matching TRBD1. The CDR3 contains 15 residues. The germline V gene encodes CDR1 MNHNS and CDR2 SASEGT. The trim removed 6 bases at V and 6 bases at J, leaving 6 bases unmatched. The chain's CDR3 is CASSRDRGLRQPQHF. CDR3 in DNA: TGTGCCAGCAGCCGGGACAGGGGGCTGCGTCAGCCCCAGCATTTT.

This chain links TRBV9 with TRBJ2-7, with D perhaps assigned TRBD1 or TRBD2 (6 bases each). Trimming stripped 1 base from V and 6 bases from J, with 17 bases between. Germline V gene data show CDR1 as SGDLS and CDR2 as YYNGEE. The CDR3 sequence is 15 residues long. CDR3 bases: TGTGCCAGCAGCGTATACGGAGGGGAGACAGGCGAGCAGTACTTC. Its protein is CASSVYGGETGEQYF.

The chain has TRBV5-4 and TRBJ2-2; weak D call: TRBD1 (6 bases). V lost 3 bases, J lost 1 base, and 10 bases lay in between. This CDR3 is 15 amino acids long. Germline CDR1 and CDR2: SGHNT and YYREEE (reference sequence). CDR3: CASSSWTVNTGELFF. In DNA, the CDR3 is TGTGCCAGCAGCTCGTGGACAGTGAACACCGGGGAGCTGTTTTTT.

The chain employs TRBV7-3 and TRBJ2-5; D not resolved. This CDR3 has 15 residues. V lost 2 bases to trimming and J lost 4 bases, with 14 bases between them. Germline-derived CDR1 and CDR2 are SGHTA and FQGTGA. In nucleotides, the CDR3 is TGTGCCAGCAGCTTAGACGGCAGTCCGGGAGAGACCCAGTACTTC. As protein: CASSLDGSPGETQYF.

The rearrangement joins TRBV10-3 to TRBJ1-1; 9 bases agree with TRBD1. The CDR3 contains 13 residues. CDR1 is ENHRY, CDR2 SYGVKD, per germline. The V and J ends lost 7 bases and 5 bases, in that order; junction bases with no gene match: 5. The CDR3: CAITRDRETEAFF. CDR3 sequence (DNA): TGTGCCATCACCCGGGACAGGGAAACTGAAGCTTTCTTT.

V gene TRBV4-1 combines with J gene TRBJ1-5; 8 bases agree with TRBD1. This CDR3 is 17 amino acids long. Germline-derived CDR1 and CDR2 are MGHRA and YSYEKL. Unmatched junction bases numbered 8, after V lost 0 bases and J lost 4 bases. CDR3 loop: CASSQDLETGENQPQHF. For the CDR3, the DNA is TGCGCCAGCAGCCAAGATCTAGAGACAGGGGAAAATCAGCCCCAGCATTTT.